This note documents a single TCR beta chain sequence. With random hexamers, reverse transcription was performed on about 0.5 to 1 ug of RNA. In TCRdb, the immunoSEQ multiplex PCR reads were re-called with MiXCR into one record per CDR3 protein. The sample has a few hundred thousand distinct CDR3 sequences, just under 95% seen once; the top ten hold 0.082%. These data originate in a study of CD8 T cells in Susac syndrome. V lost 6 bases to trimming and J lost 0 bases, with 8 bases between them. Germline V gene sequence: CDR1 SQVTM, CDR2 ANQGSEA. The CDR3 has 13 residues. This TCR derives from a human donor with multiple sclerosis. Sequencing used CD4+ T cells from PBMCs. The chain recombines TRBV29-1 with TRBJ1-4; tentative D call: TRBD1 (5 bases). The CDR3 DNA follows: TGCAGCGTAGACAGTTCAACTAATGAAAAACTGTTTTTT. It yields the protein CSVDSSTNEKLFF.